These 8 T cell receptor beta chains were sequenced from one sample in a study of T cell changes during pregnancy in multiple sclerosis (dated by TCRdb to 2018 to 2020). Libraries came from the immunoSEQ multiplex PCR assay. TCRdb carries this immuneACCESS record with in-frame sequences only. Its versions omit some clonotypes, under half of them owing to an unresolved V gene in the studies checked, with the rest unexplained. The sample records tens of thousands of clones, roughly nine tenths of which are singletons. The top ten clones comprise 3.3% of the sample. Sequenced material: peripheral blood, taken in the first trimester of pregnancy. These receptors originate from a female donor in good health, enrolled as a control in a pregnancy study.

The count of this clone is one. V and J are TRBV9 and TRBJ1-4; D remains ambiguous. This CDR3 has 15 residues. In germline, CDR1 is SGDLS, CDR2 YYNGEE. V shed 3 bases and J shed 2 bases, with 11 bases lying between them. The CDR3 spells CASSAEGSTNEKLFF. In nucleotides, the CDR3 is TGTGCCAGCAGCGCAGAGGGTAGTACTAATGAAAAACTGTTTTTT.

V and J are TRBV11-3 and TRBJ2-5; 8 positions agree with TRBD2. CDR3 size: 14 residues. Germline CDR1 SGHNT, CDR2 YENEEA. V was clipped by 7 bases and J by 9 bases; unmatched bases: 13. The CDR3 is CASTYRGGSRAQYF. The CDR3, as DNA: TGTGCCAGCACCTACCGGGGGGGTTCAAGGGCCCAGTACTTC. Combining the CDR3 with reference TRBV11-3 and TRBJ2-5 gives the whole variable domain EAGVVQSPRYKIIEKKQPVAFWCNPISGHNTLYWYLQNLGQGPELLIRYENEEAVDDSQLPKDRFSAERLKGVDSTLKIQPAELGDSAVYLCASTYRGGSRAQYFGPGTRLLVL.

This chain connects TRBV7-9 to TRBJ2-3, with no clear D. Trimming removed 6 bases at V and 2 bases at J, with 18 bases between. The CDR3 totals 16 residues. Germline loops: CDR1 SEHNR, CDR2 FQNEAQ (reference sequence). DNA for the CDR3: TGTGCCAGCAGTCTTACCCAACACCGCCCCACAGATACGCAGTATTTT. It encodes CASSLTQHRPTDTQYF.

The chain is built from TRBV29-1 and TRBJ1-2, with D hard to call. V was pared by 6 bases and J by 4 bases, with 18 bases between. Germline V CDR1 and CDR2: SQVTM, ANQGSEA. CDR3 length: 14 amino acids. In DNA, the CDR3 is TGCAGCGTCGATACCCTACAAGGAGGCTATGGCTACACCTTC. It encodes CSVDTLQGGYGYTF.

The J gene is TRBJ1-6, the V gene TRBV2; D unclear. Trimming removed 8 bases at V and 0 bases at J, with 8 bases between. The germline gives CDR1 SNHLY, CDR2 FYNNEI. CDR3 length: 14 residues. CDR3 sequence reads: CASFESSYNSPLHF. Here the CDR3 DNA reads TGTGCCAGCTTCGAGAGCTCCTATAATTCACCCCTCCACTTT.

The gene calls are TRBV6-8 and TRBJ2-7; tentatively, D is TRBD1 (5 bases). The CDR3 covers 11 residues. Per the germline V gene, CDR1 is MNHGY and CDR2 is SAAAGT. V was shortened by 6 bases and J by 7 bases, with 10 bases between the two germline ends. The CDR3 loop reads CASSHRQEQYF. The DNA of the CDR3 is TGTGCCAGCAGCCACCGACAGGAGCAGTACTTC.

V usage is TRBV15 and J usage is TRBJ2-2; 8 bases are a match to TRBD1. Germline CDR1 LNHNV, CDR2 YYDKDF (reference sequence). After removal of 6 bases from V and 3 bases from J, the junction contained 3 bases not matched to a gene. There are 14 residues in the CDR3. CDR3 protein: CATSTGGDTGELFF. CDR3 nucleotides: TGTGCCACCAGTACAGGGGGAGACACCGGGGAGCTGTTTTTT.

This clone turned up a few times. For the CDR3, the DNA is TGTGCCAGCAGCGCTGGACAGGGGGGGGTTCAGCCCCAGCATTTT. It specifies CASSAGQGGVQPQHF. The V and J genes are TRBV9 and TRBJ1-5; 10 bases map to TRBD1. The CDR3 length is 15 residues. The trim removed 3 bases at V and 6 bases at J, leaving 6 bases unmatched. Germline lookup yields CDR1 SGDLS and CDR2 YYNGEE.